Following are 32 T cell receptor beta chains from one sample sequenced in a study of blood T cell repertoires in COVID-19. Profiling relied on immunoSEQ multiplex PCR, and the TCRdb table lists in-frame clones only, not all of them. The data contain under 95,000 clones, around 88% of them singletons. Sequences were obtained from peripheral blood. These receptors originate from a man in his fifties or sixties with acute or convalescent COVID-19.

The CDR3 sequence: CASSSYSGSGGADEQFF. CDR3 sequence (DNA): TGCGCCAGCAGCTCATATTCCGGTAGCGGGGGGGCTGATGAGCAGTTCTTC. This sequence joins TRBV4-3 and TRBJ2-1, with 11 bases matching TRBD2. With V trimmed by 5 bases and J by 8 bases, 14 bases remained unmatched. CDR1 and CDR2 from the germline V gene are LGHNA and YSLEER. This CDR3 has 17 residues.

V gene TRBV7-2 combines with J gene TRBJ1-5; no reliable D call. Germline V gene data show CDR1 as SGHTA and CDR2 as FQGNSA. The CDR3 contains 13 residues. V was shortened by 5 bases and J by 4 bases, with 9 bases between the two germline ends. The CDR3: CASSQEVNQPQHF. The CDR3 DNA follows: TGTGCCAGCAGCCAAGAGGTGAATCAGCCCCAGCATTTT.

This chain links TRBV5-1 with TRBJ1-1; 7 bases map to TRBD1. This CDR3 is 14 amino acids long. Unmatched junction bases numbered 12, after V lost 7 bases and J lost 6 bases. The germline CDR1 and CDR2 sequences are SGHRS and YFSETQ. In nucleotides, the CDR3 is TGCGCCAGCCGAGGACAGGCAAGTAGCGCTGAAGCTTTCTTT. Translated: CASRGQASSAEAFF.

The sample holds a few counts of this clone. The rearrangement joins TRBV7-9 to TRBJ2-5; TRBD2 matches 7 bases. CDR3 length equals 13 residues. The V gene's germline CDR1 is SEHNR and CDR2 FQNEAQ (reference sequence). The J segment lost 2 bases and the V segment lost 7 bases, leaving 4 bases of the junction unmatched. Here the CDR3 DNA reads TGTGCCAGCACCTGGGGAGGGCAAGAGACCCAGTACTTC. Protein: CASTWGGQETQYF.

This chain links TRBV19 with TRBJ2-3, with TRBD2 identical over 9 bases. Germline V CDR1 and CDR2: LNHDA, SQIVND (reference sequence). The CDR3 extends over 15 amino acids. V lost 1 base and J lost 1; bases outside the gene matches: 0. CDR3 sequence: CASSIASGGTDTQYF. The CDR3 DNA reads TGTGCCAGTAGTATAGCTAGCGGGGGCACAGATACGCAGTATTTT. Full variable domain (missing parts from reference TRBV19 and TRBJ2-3): DGGITQSPKYLFRKEGQNVTLSCEQNLNHDAMYWYRQDPGQGLRLIYYSQIVNDFQKGDIAEGYSVSREKKESFPLTVTSAQKNPTAFYLCASSIASGGTDTQYFGPGTRLTVL.

This chain connects TRBV7-2 to TRBJ2-2, with 12 bases fitting TRBD2. CDR1 and CDR2 (germline): SGHTA, FQGNSA. The CDR3 loop spans 16 amino acids. The ends lost 2 bases at V and 7 bases at J; junction bases unmatched: 5. The chain's CDR3 is CASSLSSGGAGGELFF. CDR3 in DNA: TGTGCCAGCAGCTTATCTAGCGGGGGGGCCGGCGGGGAGCTGTTTTTT. Complete variable domain (other parts from reference TRBV7-2 and TRBJ2-2): GAGVSQSPSNKVTEKGKDVELRCDPISGHTALYWYRQSLGQGLEFLIYFQGNSAPDKSGLPSDRFSAERTGGSVSTLTIQRTQQEDSAVYLCASSLSSGGAGGELFFGEGSRLTVL.

This chain connects TRBV5-8 to TRBJ2-7; 9 bases are shared with TRBD1. Germline assignment: CDR1 SGHTS and CDR2 YDEGEE. The CDR3 sequence is 14 residues long. Losses at the gene ends were 0 bases for V and 3 bases for J; bases not matched to a gene: 1. CDR3 bases: TGTGCCAGCAGCTTGGGACAGGGGGTCTACGAGCAGTACTTC. Protein sequence: CASSLGQGVYEQYF.

The chain carries TRBV7-2 and TRBJ2-3; 12 positions agree with TRBD2. The CDR3 consists of 16 residues. V lost 1 base to trimming and J lost 6 bases; unmatched junction nucleotides: 5. The germline V gene has CDR1 SGHTA and CDR2 FQGNSA. CDR3 sequence reads: CASSLDWTSGADTQYF. CDR3 bases: TGTGCCAGCAGCTTAGATTGGACTAGCGGGGCGGATACGCAGTATTTT.

The chain is built from TRBV13 and TRBJ1-5; the match to TRBD1 covers 8 bases. The V gene end was trimmed by 5 bases and the J gene end by 5 bases; junction bases not matched to a gene: 8. There are 15 residues in the CDR3. CDR1 is PRHDT, CDR2 FYEKMQ, per germline (reference sequence). CDR3 in amino acids: CASSRNRGFDQPQHF. DNA for the CDR3: TGTGCCAGCAGCCGCAACAGGGGGTTCGATCAGCCCCAGCATTTT.

The chain has TRBV13 and TRBJ2-1; D unclear. CDR1 PRHDT and CDR2 FYEKMQ come from the germline V gene (reference sequence). V dropped 4 bases and J dropped 9 bases, with 10 bases sitting between them. This CDR3 is built from 12 residues. The CDR3 nucleotides read TGTGCCAGCAGCTCGACTGGTACTGAGCAGTTCTTC. Amino acid sequence: CASSSTGTEQFF.

The chain recombines TRBV25-1 with TRBJ2-2; 12 bases map to TRBD2. CDR3 length: 17 amino acids. CDR1 is MGHDK, CDR2 SYGVNS, per germline. Trimming took 4 bases from V and 7 from J; bases not matched to a gene: 10. As DNA, the CDR3 is TGTGCCAGCAGTGGGCCTAGCGGGGGGGCAAGTGGCGGGGAGCTGTTTTTT. The encoded protein is CASSGPSGGASGGELFF.

This chain joins TRBV20-1 and TRBJ1-2; perhaps TRBD1 as D (5 bases). V lost 3 bases and J 5 bases, leaving 10 bases between the germline ends. Germline V gene sequence: CDR1 DFQATT, CDR2 SNEGSKA (reference sequence). The CDR3 runs to 12 residues. CDR3: CSASQGRYGYTF. CDR3 sequence (DNA): TGCAGTGCTAGTCAGGGTAGATATGGCTACACCTTC.

This chain connects TRBV19 to TRBJ1-5, with a possible D match to TRBD1 (6 bases). Trimming stripped 9 bases from V and 7 bases from J, with 19 bases between. This CDR3 is built from 14 residues. Per the germline V gene, CDR1 is LNHDA and CDR2 is SQIVND (reference sequence). In DNA form, the CDR3 reads TGTGCCAGCGCTACCGACAGGCAAGGACAGCCCCAGCATTTT. It encodes CASATDRQGQPQHF.

As for this clone: Other DNA sequences in the sample encode the same CDR3. V and J are TRBV3-1 (or the pseudogene TRBV3-2) and TRBJ1-3; the D gene is possibly TRBD1 (6 bases). Looked up from germline, CDR1 is LGHDT and CDR2 is YNNKEL (reference sequence). The CDR3 has 15 amino acids. Trimming stripped 2 bases from V and 0 bases from J, with 8 bases between. The CDR3 coding sequence is TGTGCCAGCAGCCAAATACAGGGCTCTGGAAACACCATATATTTT. Residues: CASSQIQGSGNTIYF.

This clone was detected only a few times. The rearrangement uses TRBV9 and TRBJ1-2; 8 bases line up with TRBD1. The CDR3 totals 18 residues. V trimming: 0 bases; J trimming: 1 base; junction bases outside the gene matches: 11. CDR1 is SGDLS and CDR2 is YYNGEE in the germline V gene. For the CDR3, the DNA is TGTGCCAGCAGCGTAGATCCCGGGACAGGCCCGGGTAACTATGGCTACACCTTC. Amino acids: CASSVDPGTGPGNYGYTF.

The chain joins TRBV7-3 to TRBJ2-1, with 10 bases identical to TRBD1. With 8 bases clipped from V and 9 bases from J, the junction kept 10 bases outside the gene matches. The CDR3 length is 14 residues. CDR1 SGHTA and CDR2 FQGTGA come from the germline V gene. For the CDR3, the DNA is TGTGCCAGCTCCGCCGGGACAGGGGTTGGTGAGCAGTTCTTC. Translating gives CASSAGTGVGEQFF.

The rearrangement links TRBV6-5 to TRBJ1-2; 11 nucleotides match TRBD1. This CDR3 has 14 residues. Trimming removed 5 bases from V and 5 bases from J; junction bases left unmatched: 4. The germline V gene encodes CDR1 MNHEY and CDR2 SVGAGI. The chain's CDR3 is CASSRGTGGYGYTF. The CDR3 nucleotides read TGTGCCAGCAGTCGCGGGACAGGGGGTTATGGCTACACCTTC.

The chain uses TRBV5-6 and TRBJ2-1, with TRBD1 identical over 8 bases. The V gene end was trimmed by 3 bases and the J gene end by 6 bases; junction bases not matched to a gene: 11. Germline V gives CDR1 SGHDT, CDR2 YYEEEE. There are 16 residues in the CDR3. The DNA for the CDR3 is TGTGCCAGCAGCTCGGACAGGGCCCTTACGACCAATGAGCAGTTCTTC. It is translated as CASSSDRALTTNEQFF. The full variable domain, with the rest looked up from reference TRBV5-6 and TRBJ2-1, is DAGVTQSPTHLIKTRGQQVTLRCSPKSGHDTVSWYQQALGQGPQFIFQYYEEEERQRGNFPDRFSGHQFPNYSSELNVNALLLGDSALYLCASSSDRALTTNEQFFGPGTRLTVL.

J is TRBJ2-2 and V is TRBV2; TRBD1 matches 7 bases. This CDR3 contains 13 residues. Germline V gene data show CDR1 as SNHLY and CDR2 as FYNNEI. Trimming cost V 6 bases and J 5 bases; bases outside gene matches: 3. The DNA of the CDR3 is TGTGCCAGCAGCCAGACAGGGACCGGGGAGCTGTTTTTT. It specifies CASSQTGTGELFF.

The rearrangement uses TRBV5-4 and TRBJ2-5; 9 nucleotides match TRBD1. Germline lookup yields CDR1 SGHNT and CDR2 YYREEE (reference sequence). V shed 1 base and J 5 bases; nucleotides not matched to a gene: 3. This CDR3 has 14 amino acids. DNA of the CDR3: TGTGCCAGCAGCTTGCGGGACAGGGTGGAGACCCAGTACTTC. Protein: CASSLRDRVETQYF.

This chain joins TRBV4-2 and TRBJ1-2; the D is unclear. The CDR3 covers 15 residues. V was clipped by 6 bases and J by 8 bases, with 22 bases between them. Germline V gene lookup returns CDR1 LGHNA and CDR2 YNFKEQ. The CDR3 region has the DNA TGTGCCAGCAGGTCCTCAGGCGGGTCCAGTGGGGGCTACACCTTC. This encodes CASRSSGGSSGGYTF.

The table lists this clone with a few counts. V gene TRBV2 combines with J gene TRBJ2-2; D is possibly TRBD1 (6 bases). Germline CDR1 SNHLY, CDR2 FYNNEI. The length of the CDR3 is 15 residues. Trimming stripped 6 bases from V and 0 bases from J, with 11 bases between. The CDR3 bases are TGTGCCAGCAGCTTACAGGGTGCGAACACCGGGGAGCTGTTTTTT. Translated: CASSLQGANTGELFF.

This sequence joins TRBV6-1 and TRBJ1-3, with 7 bases matching TRBD1. CDR1 is MNHNS and CDR2 is SASEGT in the germline V gene. V shed 1 base and J 7 bases; nucleotides not matched to a gene: 10. There are 16 residues in the CDR3. This chain's CDR3 is CASSEEIGAGGNTIYF. The CDR3 region has the DNA TGTGCCAGCAGTGAAGAAATCGGGGCAGGGGGTAACACCATATATTTT.

The chain couples TRBV6-2 or TRBV6-3 to TRBJ1-2; tentative D call: TRBD1 (5 bases). Germline lookup yields CDR1 MNHEY and CDR2 SVGEGT. V was pared by 5 bases and J by 4 bases, with 11 bases between. The CDR3 covers 13 residues. CDR3 nucleotides: TGTGCCAGCAGTGGACATCTGCTCTATGGCTACACCTTC. It is translated as CASSGHLLYGYTF.

This rearrangement joins TRBV7-2 to TRBJ2-2, with 11 bases that match TRBD2. J was trimmed by 6 bases and V by 3 bases; bases with no gene match: 3. Germline-derived CDR1 and CDR2 are SGHTA and FQGNSA. This CDR3 has 15 residues. CDR3 in DNA: TGTGCCAGCAGCTTTAGCGGGGGGGCCTCCGGGGAGCTGTTTTTT. Translating it yields CASSFSGGASGELFF.

V is TRBV6-1 and J is TRBJ1-3; no reliable D call. Trimming stripped 1 base from V and 0 bases from J, with 7 bases between. The length of the CDR3 is 15 residues. Per germline, CDR1 MNHNS and CDR2 SASEGT. This chain's CDR3 is CASSEEPSSGNTIYF. CDR3 in DNA: TGTGCCAGCAGTGAAGAACCGAGCTCTGGAAACACCATATATTTT.

The V gene is TRBV6-6, the J gene TRBJ2-2; TRBD1 is a possible D gene (6 bases). The ends were cut back, 2 bases at V and 6 bases at J, with 16 bases in the middle. Germline CDR1 reads MNHNY; CDR2 reads SVGAGI (reference sequence). CDR3 length: 16 residues. CDR3 sequence reads: CASSYSEQGRAGELFF. The CDR3 DNA is TGTGCCAGCAGTTACAGTGAACAGGGTCGGGCCGGGGAGCTGTTTTTT.

The rearrangement uses TRBV6-2 or TRBV6-3 and TRBJ1-1; D remains unclear. Germline loops: CDR1 MNHEY, CDR2 SVGEGT. CDR3 length: 16 residues. V was pared by 0 bases and J by 7 bases, with 18 bases between. The CDR3: CASSYSIRRVSVEAFF. The CDR3 DNA is TGTGCCAGCAGTTACTCAATTCGCCGGGTCTCGGTTGAAGCTTTCTTT.

The V call is TRBV15, the J call TRBJ1-1, with D hard to call. V lost 0 bases to trimming and J lost 10 bases, with 12 bases between them. The CDR3 totals 13 residues. CDR1 and CDR2 from the germline V gene are LNHNV and YYDKDF (reference sequence). CDR3 DNA sequence: TGTGCCACCAGCAGAGATAATGAGGTGGTAGCTTTCTTT. As protein: CATSRDNEVVAFF.

V usage is TRBV7-2 and J usage is TRBJ2-7, with 7 bases matching TRBD1. Trimming removed 3 bases from V and 2 bases from J; junction bases left unmatched: 4. The CDR3 is made up of 14 amino acids. From germline, CDR1 is SGHTA and CDR2 FQGNSA. CDR3 protein: CASSFDRVAYEQYF. The CDR3 nucleotides are TGTGCCAGCAGCTTCGACAGGGTGGCCTACGAGCAGTACTTC.

The CDR3, as DNA: TGTGCCAGCAGCCCCTCCGGGGCACCCCTCCACTTT. It yields the protein CASSPSGAPLHF. The rearrangement joins TRBV3-1 (or the pseudogene TRBV3-2) to TRBJ1-6; no definite D call. The germline V and J ends were trimmed by 4 bases and 11 bases, with 9 bases remaining between them. Germline CDR1 is LGHDT and CDR2 is YNNKEL (reference sequence). This CDR3 is built from 12 residues.

The chain recombines TRBV11-2 with TRBJ2-5, with 10 bases matching TRBD1. V lost 5 bases and J lost 4; bases outside the gene matches: 7. The CDR3 is 15 residues long. The germline gives CDR1 SGHAT, CDR2 FQNNGV. CDR3 bases: TGTGCCAGCAGCGCCCAGGGACAGGGGTTAGAGACCCAGTACTTC. It codes for CASSAQGQGLETQYF. The full variable domain, in which reference TRBV11-2 and TRBJ2-5 provide the parts outside the CDR3, is EAGVAQSPRYKIIEKRQSVAFWCNPISGHATLYWYQQILGQGPKLLIQFQNNGVVDDSQLPKDRFSAERLKGVDSTLKIQPAKLEDSAVYLCASSAQGQGLETQYFGPGTRLLVL.